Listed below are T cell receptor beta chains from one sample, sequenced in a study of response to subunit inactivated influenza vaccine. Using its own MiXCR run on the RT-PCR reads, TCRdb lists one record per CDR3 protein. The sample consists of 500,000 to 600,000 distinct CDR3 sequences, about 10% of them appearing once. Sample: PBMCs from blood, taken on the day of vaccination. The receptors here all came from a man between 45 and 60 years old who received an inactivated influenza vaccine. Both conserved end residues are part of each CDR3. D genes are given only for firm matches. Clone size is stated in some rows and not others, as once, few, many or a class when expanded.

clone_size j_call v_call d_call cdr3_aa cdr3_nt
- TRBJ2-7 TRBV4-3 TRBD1 CASSQEVQGAREQYF TGCGCCAGCAGCCAAGAAGTACAGGGGGCTAGGGAGCAGTACTTC
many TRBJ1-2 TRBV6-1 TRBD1 CASNTGTGNYGYTF TGTGCCAGCAACACCGGGACAGGGAACTATGGCTACACCTTC
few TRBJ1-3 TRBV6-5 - CASSSGLATGNTIYF TGTGCCAGCAGTTCGGGGCTAGCGACTGGAAACACCATATATTTT
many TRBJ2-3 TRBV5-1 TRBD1 CASSWNRGITSTDTQYF TGCGCCAGCAGCTGGAACAGGGGGATAACTAGCACAGATACGCAGTATTTT
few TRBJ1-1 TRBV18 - CASSPANTGRTEAFF TGTGCCAGCTCACCAGCAAATACAGGGCGCACTGAAGCTTTCTTT
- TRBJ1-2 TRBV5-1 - CASSLDQVGYGYTF TGCGCCAGCAGCTTGGATCAGGTCGGCTATGGCTACACCTTC
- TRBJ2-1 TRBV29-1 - CSVAQGQQFF TGCAGCGTTGCCCAGGGACAGCAGTTCTTC
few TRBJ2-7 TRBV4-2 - CASSQAGGWDEQYF TGTGCCAGCAGCCAAGCCGGCGGCTGGGACGAGCAGTACTTC
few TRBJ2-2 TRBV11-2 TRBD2 CASRLRILSGLAVGGELFF TGTGCCAGCAGGCTTAGAATACTGTCGGGACTAGCTGTCGGCGGGGAGCTGTTTTTT
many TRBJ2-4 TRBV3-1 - CASSQRALAKNIQYF TGTGCCAGCAGCCAGAGGGCACTAGCCAAAAACATTCAGTACTTC
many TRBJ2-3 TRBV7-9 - CASSSLGADTQYF TGTGCCAGCAGCTCCCTGGGCGCAGATACGCAGTATTTT
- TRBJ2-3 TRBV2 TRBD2 CASRTGLAGGTDTQYF TGTGCCAGCAGAACGGGACTAGCGGGGGGGACAGATACGCAGTATTTT
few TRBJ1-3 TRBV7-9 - CASNSWQRFSGNTIYF TGTGCCAGCAATTCTTGGCAGCGTTTCTCTGGAAACACCATATATTTT
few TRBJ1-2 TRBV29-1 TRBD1 CSVEDPPGTGYGYTF TGCAGCGTTGAGGACCCTCCCGGGACAGGTTATGGCTACACCTTC
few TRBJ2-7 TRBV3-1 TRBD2 CASSPQLAELYEQYF TGTGCCAGCAGCCCCCAACTAGCGGAACTCTACGAGCAGTACTTC
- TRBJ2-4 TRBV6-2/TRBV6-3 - CASSFSSGALGIQYF TGTGCCAGCAGTTTCTCTTCCGGGGCGCTCGGCATTCAGTACTTC
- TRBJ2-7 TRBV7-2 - CASSFVGPKAHEQYF TGTGCCAGCAGCTTCGTCGGACCGAAAGCCCACGAGCAGTACTTC
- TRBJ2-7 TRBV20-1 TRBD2 CSASSGSLVYEQYF TGCAGTGCTAGTAGCGGGAGCTTAGTCTACGAGCAGTACTTC
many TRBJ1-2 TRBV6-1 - CASNPGLTVNYGYTF TGTGCCAGCAATCCCGGGCTGACCGTGAACTATGGCTACACCTTC
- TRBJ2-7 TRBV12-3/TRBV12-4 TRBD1 CASSFGGTGHEQYF TGTGCCAGCAGTTTTGGGGGGACAGGGCACGAGCAGTACTTC
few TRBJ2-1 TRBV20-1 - CSARGRRNYNEQFF TGCAGTGCTAGGGGCCGGCGAAACTACAATGAGCAGTTCTTC
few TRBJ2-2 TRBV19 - CASTRGPTGELFF TGTGCCAGTACTCGGGGGCCAACCGGGGAGCTGTTTTTT
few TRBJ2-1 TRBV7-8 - CASSQGRANEQFF TGTGCCAGCAGCCAAGGGCGGGCCAATGAGCAGTTCTTC
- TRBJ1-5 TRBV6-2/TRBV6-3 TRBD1 CASSYSGGWNQPQHF TGTGCCAGCAGTTACTCAGGGGGCTGGAATCAGCCCCAGCATTTT
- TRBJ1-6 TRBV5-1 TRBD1 CASSIDRDRAPLHF TGCGCCAGCAGCATAGACCGGGACAGAGCACCCCTCCACTTT
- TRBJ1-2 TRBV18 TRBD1 CASSPSVGGDRGNYGYTF TGTGCCAGCTCACCATCTGTAGGAGGCGACAGGGGAAACTATGGCTACACCTTC
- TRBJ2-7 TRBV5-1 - CASSAAPSGTYEQYF TGCGCCAGCAGCGCGGCCCCCTCCGGGACCTACGAGCAGTACTTC
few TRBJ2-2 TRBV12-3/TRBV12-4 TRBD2 CASRRTSGITGELFF TGTGCCAGCAGACGGACTAGCGGGATAACCGGGGAGCTGTTTTTT
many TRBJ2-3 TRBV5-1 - CASSFHPDTQYF TGCGCCAGCAGCTTTCATCCAGATACGCAGTATTTT
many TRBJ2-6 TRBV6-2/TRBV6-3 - CASSYIRGRKSGANVLTF TGTGCCAGCAGTTACATCCGGGGCCGAAAATCTGGGGCCAACGTCCTGACTTTC
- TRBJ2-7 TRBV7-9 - CASSYHGATAYEQYF TGTGCCAGCAGTTACCACGGGGCTACGGCCTACGAGCAGTACTTC
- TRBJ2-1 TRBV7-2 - CASSLHQRRSDEQFF TGTGCCAGCAGCCTTCATCAGAGGCGGTCCGATGAGCAGTTCTTC
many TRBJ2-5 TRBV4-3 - CASSQDIGEETQYF TGCGCCAGCAGCCAAGATATAGGGGAAGAGACCCAGTACTTC
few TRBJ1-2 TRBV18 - CASSPLNYGYTF TGTGCCAGCTCACCACTGAACTATGGCTACACCTTC
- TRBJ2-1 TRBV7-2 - CASSPPRGSGLYNEQFF TGTGCCAGCAGCCCGCCCCGGGGTAGCGGCCTTTACAATGAGCAGTTCTTC
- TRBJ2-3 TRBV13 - CASSLGYDYTDTQYF TGTGCCAGCAGCTTAGGGTACGATTACACAGATACGCAGTATTTT
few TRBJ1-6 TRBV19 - CASRNGQGYSPLHF TGTGCCAGTCGAAACGGGCAGGGATATTCACCCCTCCACTTT
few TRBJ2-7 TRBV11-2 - CASSQHRTYKVSYEQYF TGTGCCAGCAGCCAGCACAGGACGTATAAAGTATCCTACGAGCAGTACTTC
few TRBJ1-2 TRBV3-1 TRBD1 CASSQDDRARYTF TGTGCCAGCAGCCAAGACGACAGGGCTCGCTACACCTTC
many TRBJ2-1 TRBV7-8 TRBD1 CASSSRDSYNEQFF TGTGCCAGCAGCTCCCGGGACAGCTACAATGAGCAGTTCTTC
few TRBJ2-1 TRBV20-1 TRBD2 CSASARSLAGGPWQFF TGCAGTGCTAGCGCCAGATCCCTAGCGGGGGGGCCTTGGCAGTTCTTC